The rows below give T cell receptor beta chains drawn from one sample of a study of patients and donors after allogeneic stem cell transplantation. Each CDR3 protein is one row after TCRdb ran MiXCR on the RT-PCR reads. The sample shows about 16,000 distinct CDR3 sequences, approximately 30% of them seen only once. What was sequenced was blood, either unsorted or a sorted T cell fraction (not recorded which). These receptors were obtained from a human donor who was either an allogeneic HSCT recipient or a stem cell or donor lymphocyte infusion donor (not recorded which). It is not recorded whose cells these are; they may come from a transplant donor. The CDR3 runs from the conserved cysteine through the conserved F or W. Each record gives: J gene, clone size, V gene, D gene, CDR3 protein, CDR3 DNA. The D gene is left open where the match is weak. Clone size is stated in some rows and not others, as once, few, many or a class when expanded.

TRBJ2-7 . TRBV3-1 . CASSQFGGRYEQYF TGTGCCAGCAGCCAGTTCGGGGGCAGGTACGAGCAGTACTTC
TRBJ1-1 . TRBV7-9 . CASTRRGSDTEAFF TGTGCCAGCACCCGAAGGGGGAGTGATACTGAAGCTTTCTTT
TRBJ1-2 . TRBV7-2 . CASSREPSYGYTF TGTGCCAGCAGCCGTGAGCCTAGCTATGGCTACACCTTC
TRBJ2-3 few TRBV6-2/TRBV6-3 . CASSYRTASDTQYF TGTGCCAGCAGTTACCGGACAGCCTCAGATACGCAGTATTTT
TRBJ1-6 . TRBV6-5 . CASSYDWFSSYNSPLHF TGTGCCAGCAGTTACGATTGGTTTAGCTCCTATAATTCACCCCTCCACTTT
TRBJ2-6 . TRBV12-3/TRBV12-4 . CASSPSLGANVLTF TGTGCCAGCAGCCCCTCGTTAGGGGCCAACGTCCTGACTTTC
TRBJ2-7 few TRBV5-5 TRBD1 CASSFRQGHYEQYF TGTGCCAGCAGCTTTCGACAGGGACACTACGAGCAGTACTTC
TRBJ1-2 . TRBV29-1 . CSVAVVYGYTF TGCAGCGTTGCAGTGGTCTATGGCTACACCTTC
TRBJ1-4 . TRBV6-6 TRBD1 CASSYPDRVGKLFF TGTGCCAGCAGTTACCCGGACAGGGTGGGGAAACTGTTTTTT
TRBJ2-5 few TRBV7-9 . CASSLRTSHRETQYF TGTGCCAGCAGCTTAAGAACCTCTCATAGGGAGACCCAGTACTTC
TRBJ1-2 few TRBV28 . CASSPYGNYGYTF TGTGCCAGCAGTCCATACGGAAACTATGGCTACACCTTC
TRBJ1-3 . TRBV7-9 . CASSSALIGGSASSGNTIYF TGTGCCAGCAGCTCGGCCTTAATTGGGGGGTCCGCGTCCTCTGGAAACACCATATATTTT
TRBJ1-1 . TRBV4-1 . CASSTRQENTEAFF TGCGCCAGCAGCACCCGACAGGAGAACACTGAAGCTTTCTTT
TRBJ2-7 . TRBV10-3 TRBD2 CAIRVAGGYEQYF TGTGCCATCCGAGTAGCGGGAGGTTACGAGCAGTACTTC
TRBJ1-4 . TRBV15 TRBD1 CATSRDRGFGEKLFF TGTGCCACCAGCAGAGACAGGGGGTTTGGTGAAAAACTGTTTTTT
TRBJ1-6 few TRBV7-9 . CASSLRPGGRESLNSPLHF TGTGCCAGCAGCTTGAGGCCCGGGGGGCGAGAGAGCCTCAATTCACCCCTCCACTTT
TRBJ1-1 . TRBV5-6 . CASSLSSWETEAFF TGTGCCAGCAGCTTGTCTTCTTGGGAGACTGAAGCTTTCTTT
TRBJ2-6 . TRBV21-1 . CASSKGDSGANVLTF TGTGCCAGCAGCAAAGGGGACTCTGGGGCCAACGTCCTGACTTTC
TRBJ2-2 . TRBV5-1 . CASSFGGELFF TGCGCCAGCAGCTTCGGCGGGGAGCTGTTTTTT
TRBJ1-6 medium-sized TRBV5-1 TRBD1 CASSSGQGDSPLHF TGCGCCAGCAGCTCCGGACAGGGGGATTCACCCCTCCACTTT
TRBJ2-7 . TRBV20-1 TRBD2 CSAQMGMGVAGALYEQYF TGCAGTGCTCAGATGGGGATGGGGGTAGCGGGGGCCCTCTACGAGCAGTACTTC
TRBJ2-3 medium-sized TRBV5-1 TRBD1 CASSPGTGGLDTQYF TGCGCCAGCAGCCCCGGGACAGGGGGGTTAGATACGCAGTATTTT
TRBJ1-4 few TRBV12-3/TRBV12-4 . CASSLRRRGEKLFF TGTGCCAGCAGTTTAAGAAGGAGGGGTGAAAAACTGTTTTTT
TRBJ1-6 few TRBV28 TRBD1 CASSFEAGGNSYNSPLHF TGTGCCAGCAGTTTTGAGGCAGGGGGCAATTCCTATAATTCACCCCTCCACTTT
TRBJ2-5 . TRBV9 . CASSVVGNGGTQYF TGTGCCAGCAGCGTAGTAGGTAACGGGGGGACCCAGTACTTC
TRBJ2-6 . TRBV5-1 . CASSLGISGANVLTF TGCGCCAGCAGCTTAGGGATATCTGGGGCCAACGTCCTGACTTTC
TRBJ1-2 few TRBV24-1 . CATRGAYGYTF TGTGCCACCAGGGGGGCCTACGGCTACACCTTC
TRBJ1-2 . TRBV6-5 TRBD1 CASSYEAGGYYGYTF TGTGCCAGCAGTTACGAGGCAGGGGGCTACTATGGCTACACCTTC
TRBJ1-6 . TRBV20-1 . CSARGVRNSPLHF TGCAGTGCTAGAGGCGTCCGCAATTCACCCCTCCACTTT
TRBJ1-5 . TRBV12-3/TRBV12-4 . CASSIGGGNQPQHF TGTGCCAGCAGTATTGGGGGAGGGAATCAGCCCCAGCATTTT
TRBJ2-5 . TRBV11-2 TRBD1 CASSLDQGAQGTQYF TGTGCCAGCAGCTTAGATCAGGGGGCGCAAGGGACCCAGTACTTC
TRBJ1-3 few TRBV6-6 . CASSYGWGSGSSGNTIYF TGTGCCAGCAGTTACGGCTGGGGCAGTGGTTCCTCTGGAAACACCATATATTTT
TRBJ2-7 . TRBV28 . CASSPRTARYEQYF TGTGCCAGCAGCCCCAGGACGGCCCGATACGAGCAGTACTTC
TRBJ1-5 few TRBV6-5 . CASSYGSGIQPQHF TGTGCCAGCAGCTACGGGTCGGGTATTCAGCCCCAGCATTTT
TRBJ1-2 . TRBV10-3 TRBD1 CAISPDRNYGYTF TGTGCCATCAGCCCGGACAGGAACTATGGCTACACCTTC
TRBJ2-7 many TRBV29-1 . CSVEGEGTYEQYF TGCAGCGTTGAAGGGGAAGGGACCTACGAGCAGTACTTC
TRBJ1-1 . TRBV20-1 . CSAPGPGDTEAFF TGCAGTGCTCCGGGACCGGGGGACACTGAAGCTTTCTTT
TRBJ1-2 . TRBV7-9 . CASRSSRSGYTF TGTGCCAGCAGGTCCTCCAGGTCGGGCTACACCTTC
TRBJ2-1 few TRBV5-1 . CASSASTRQTEQFF TGCGCCAGCAGCGCCTCCACGAGGCAGACCGAGCAGTTCTTC
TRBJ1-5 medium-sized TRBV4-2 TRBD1 CASSPRTGNNQPQHF TGTGCCAGCAGCCCCCGGACAGGGAACAATCAGCCCCAGCATTTT
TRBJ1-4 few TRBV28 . CASSIDEKLFF TGTGCCAGCAGTATCGATGAAAAACTGTTTTTT
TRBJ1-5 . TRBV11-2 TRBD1 CASSLVYRGDQPQHF TGTGCCAGCAGCTTAGTATACAGGGGCGATCAGCCCCAGCATTTT
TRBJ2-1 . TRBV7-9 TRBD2 CASSLELAGKQFF TGTGCCAGCAGCTTAGAACTAGCGGGGAAACAGTTCTTC
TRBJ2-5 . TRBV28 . CASSLYGYQETQYF TGTGCCAGCAGTTTATATGGCTACCAAGAGACCCAGTACTTC
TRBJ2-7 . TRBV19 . CASSAGENEQYF TGTGCCAGTAGTGCAGGGGAGAACGAGCAGTACTTC
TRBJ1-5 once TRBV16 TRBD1 CASSQWAGGRQPQHF TGTGCCAGCAGCCAATGGGCAGGGGGCCGGCAGCCCCAGCATTTT
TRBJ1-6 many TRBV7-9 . CASTSRDTYNSPLHF TGTGCCAGCACCAGTCGGGACACCTATAATTCACCCCTCCACTTT
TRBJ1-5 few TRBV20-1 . CSAPLTGRQPQHF TGCAGTGCACCATTGACAGGTCGCCAGCCCCAGCATTTT